The subject of this entry is one TCR beta chain. This entry is derived from a study of blood T cell repertoires in COVID-19. Whole-study context: Both acute and convalescent COVID-19 samples were obtained from the United States, Italy and Spain. PBMCs, B-cell-depleted T cells, or T cells provided the cDNA or gDNA that made up the material.

CDR1 and CDR2 (germline): GTSNPN, SVGIG (reference sequence). Trimming removed 4 bases from V and 2 bases from J, with 12 bases in between. CDR3 size: 13 residues. In the source study's methods: Counts of nucleated cells, estimated from reference gene primer amplification, were obtained. Repertoires were generated with immunoSEQ multiplex PCR, while TCRdb's copy carries only in-frame clones and drops some. That table supplies the V and J calls and clone size; D and trimming were determined from the DNA. Found here are more than 60,000 clones, nearly 90% of them singletons; the top ten hold approximately 5.8%.

Sequences were obtained from peripheral blood. The J gene is TRBJ2-7, the V gene TRBV30; tentatively, D is TRBD1 (6 bases). The TCR sequence derives from a man aged 50 to 59 with acute or convalescent COVID-19. The CDR3 sequence: CAWKGRGTYEQYF. CDR3 sequence (DNA): TGTGCCTGGAAGGGCAGGGGCACCTACGAGCAGTACTTC.